The 18 T cell receptor beta chains below were found in one sample sequenced in a study of control samples from healthy donors and cancer patients. Assay: immunoSEQ multiplex PCR; the TCRdb copy retains only in-frame clones and omits some. The repertoire consists of some 100,000 clones, with about 92% occurring once and the leading ten covering about 7.3%. Sequencing input: blood. These receptors were taken from a young man in good health.

The chain couples TRBV27 to TRBJ2-7; weak D call: TRBD1 (5 bases). With 4 bases removed from V and 0 bases from J, the gap between germline ends came to 10 bases. The CDR3 has 14 amino acids. Germline loops: CDR1 MNHEY, CDR2 SMNVEV (reference sequence). CDR3 amino acids: CASSSRVGSYEQYF. CDR3 bases: TGTGCCAGCAGTTCCAGGGTTGGCTCCTACGAGCAGTACTTC.

V is TRBV19 and J is TRBJ2-1; D is unclear. V lost 5 bases and J 10 bases, leaving 12 bases between the germline ends. This CDR3 spans 12 amino acids. The germline V gene has CDR1 LNHDA and CDR2 SQIVND (reference sequence). The CDR3 is CASSFSLREQFF. CDR3 nucleotide sequence: TGTGCCAGTAGTTTCTCTTTGAGGGAGCAGTTCTTC.

This chain connects TRBV7-9 to TRBJ2-7; D unclear. V lost 5 bases, J lost 4 bases, and 9 bases lay in between. Germline assignment: CDR1 SEHNR and CDR2 FQNEAQ (reference sequence). This CDR3 contains 12 residues. CDR3 in DNA: TGTGCCAGCAGCGCCCACATGTACGAGCAGTACTTC. Translating gives CASSAHMYEQYF.

The chain carries TRBV24-1 and TRBJ2-1, with a weak D call TRBD1 (5 bases). Trimming removed 5 bases from V and 6 bases from J, with 10 bases in between. The CDR3 covers 13 residues. Germline CDR1 and CDR2: KGHDR and SFDVKD. Here the CDR3 DNA reads TGTGCCACCAGTGCCTGGCAGGGCAATGAGCAGTTCTTC. It translates to CATSAWQGNEQFF.

The chain has TRBV11-2 and TRBJ1-3; tentative D call: TRBD1 (5 bases). V lost 6 bases to trimming and J lost 0 bases, with 24 bases between them. Germline V gives CDR1 SGHAT, CDR2 FQNNGV. The CDR3 covers 19 residues. The CDR3 is CASRPYYVGDANSGNTIYF. The CDR3 region has the DNA TGTGCCAGCAGACCTTATTATGTGGGGGACGCCAACTCTGGAAACACCATATATTTT.

This clone has only a few counts. This sequence joins TRBV30 and TRBJ2-2; D is perhaps TRBD1 or TRBD2 (5 bases each). The CDR3 extends over 13 amino acids. The germline CDR1 and CDR2 sequences are GTSNPN and SVGIG (reference sequence). Trimming removed 4 bases at V and 2 bases at J, with 8 bases between. CDR3 DNA sequence: TGTGCCTGGAAGGGACCCAACACCGGGGAGCTGTTTTTT. This encodes CAWKGPNTGELFF.

The genes are TRBV9 and TRBJ2-2, with 9 bases aligning to TRBD2. Germline assignment: CDR1 SGDLS and CDR2 YYNGEE. V shed 0 bases, J shed 5 bases, and the junction held 5 bases outside the gene matches. CDR3 length: 16 amino acids. This chain's CDR3 is CASSVEAGGPTGELFF. For the CDR3, the DNA is TGTGCCAGCAGCGTAGAAGCGGGAGGTCCAACCGGGGAGCTGTTTTTT.

This rearrangement joins TRBV30 to TRBJ1-4; D is ambiguous. The CDR3 length is 15 residues. The germline V gene encodes CDR1 GTSNPN and CDR2 SVGIG (reference sequence). V was clipped by 3 bases and J by 8 bases, with 19 bases between them. The CDR3, as DNA: TGTGCCTGGAGCAGGTATGGGTGGAATAAAGAAAAACTGTTTTTT. Its protein is CAWSRYGWNKEKLFF.

The chain uses TRBV2 and TRBJ2-2; D remains ambiguous. In germline, CDR1 is SNHLY, CDR2 FYNNEI. The CDR3 spans 14 residues. The V end lost 7 bases, the J end lost 4 bases, and 13 bases lay between the germline ends. The CDR3 sequence: CASIEARGTGELFF. The CDR3 nucleotides read TGTGCCAGCATCGAGGCGCGCGGCACCGGGGAGCTGTTTTTT.

V gene TRBV5-6 combines with J gene TRBJ1-2; D might be TRBD1 (6 bases). Germline lookup yields CDR1 SGHDT and CDR2 YYEEEE. Trimming left V 0 bases short and J 2 bases short, with 11 bases between. The CDR3 has 15 residues. The CDR3 bases are TGTGCCAGCAGCTTGGTGGGGGGGCCAAACTATGGCTACACCTTC. Its protein is CASSLVGGPNYGYTF.

The rearrangement joins TRBV6-5 to TRBJ1-2; the match to TRBD1 covers 11 bases. The germline V gene encodes CDR1 MNHEY and CDR2 SVGAGI. With 6 bases clipped from V and 2 bases from J, the junction kept 2 bases outside the gene matches. The CDR3 sequence is 14 residues long. CDR3 nucleotides: TGTGCCAGCAGACGGGACAGGGGGAACTATGGCTACACCTTC. This sequence encodes CASRRDRGNYGYTF.

V and J are TRBV30 and TRBJ1-4; unclear D gene. The CDR3 has 14 residues. Germline assignment: CDR1 GTSNPN and CDR2 SVGIG (reference sequence). Trimming removed 1 base from V and 5 bases from J, with 11 bases in between. Here the CDR3 DNA reads TGTGCCTGGAGTGCCATGTGGGCAAATGAAAAACTGTTTTTT. This gives the protein CAWSAMWANEKLFF. The entire variable domain, with the rest obtained from reference TRBV30 and TRBJ1-4, is as follows: SQTIHQWPATLVQPVGSPLSLECTVEGTSNPNLYWYRQAAGRGLQLLFYSVGIGQISSEVPQNLSASRPQDRQFILSSKKLLLSDSGFYLCAWSAMWANEKLFFGSGTQLSVL.

The chain links TRBV18 to TRBJ1-1, with D perhaps matching TRBD1 (6 bases). The length of the CDR3 is 14 residues. Germline lookup yields CDR1 KGHSH and CDR2 LQKENI. The V end lost 3 bases, the J end lost 1 base, and 9 bases lay between the germline ends. CDR3 region: CASSPSGENTEAFF. The DNA for the CDR3 is TGTGCCAGCTCACCCTCAGGGGAGAACACTGAAGCTTTCTTT.

This clone has more than one count but fewer than ten. The chain has TRBV5-1 and TRBJ2-3; D ambiguous. Germline CDR1 SGHRS, CDR2 YFSETQ. V lost 0 bases and J 6 bases, leaving 11 bases between the germline ends. This CDR3 has 14 amino acids. This CDR3 is CASSLGRYDDTQYF. Here the CDR3 DNA reads TGCGCCAGCAGCTTGGGACGCTACGACGATACGCAGTATTTT.

For this clone: Distinct nucleotide sequences in the sample also encode this CDR3. The gene calls are TRBV3-1 (or the pseudogene TRBV3-2) and TRBJ2-7; no firm D call. The germline V gene has CDR1 LGHDT and CDR2 YNNKEL (reference sequence). V lost 0 bases to trimming and J lost 5 bases, with 11 bases between them. This CDR3 region has 14 residues. The CDR3 spells CASSQDPGRDEQYF. Written as DNA, the CDR3 is TGTGCCAGCAGCCAAGACCCGGGCCGGGACGAGCAGTACTTC.

V gene TRBV7-8 combines with J gene TRBJ2-3; possible D gene TRBD2, 5 bases. This CDR3 is 16 amino acids long. V was cut by 5 bases and J by 2 bases, with 17 bases left in between. The germline gives CDR1 SGHVS, CDR2 FQNEAQ. CDR3 coding DNA: TGTGCCAGCAGCCTAATTACGGCTAGCCACACAGATACGCAGTATTTT. It codes for CASSLITASHTDTQYF.

J is TRBJ1-2 and V is TRBV7-9, with D possibly TRBD1 on 5 matching bases. V was trimmed by 1 base and J by 8 bases, leaving 20 bases between them. Germline loops: CDR1 SEHNR, CDR2 FQNEAQ (reference sequence). This CDR3 contains 16 residues. CDR3 sequence: CASSLDERAGVGGYTF. CDR3 sequence (DNA): TGTGCCAGCAGCTTAGACGAACGCGCGGGGGTAGGAGGCTACACCTTC.

The rearrangement links TRBV27 to TRBJ1-5; no definite D call. The CDR3 length is 17 residues. The ends were cut back, 5 bases at V and 0 bases at J, with 17 bases in the middle. CDR1 and CDR2 from the germline V gene are MNHEY and SMNVEV (reference sequence). CDR3 residues: CASSTGEQRYSNQPQHF. The CDR3 nucleotides read TGTGCCAGCAGTACGGGAGAACAGCGATATAGCAATCAGCCCCAGCATTTT.